This T cell receptor beta chain appears in the sequencing data of a study of PD-L1 blockade in urothelial cancer. Background on the study: A median of about 130,000 T cells was found in the blood samples.

This table comes from immunoSEQ multiplex PCR, and its TCRdb copy is limited to in-frame clones, with some not included. Among some 35,000 clones listed, 80% to 95% were seen once. Sampling of each patient yielded between 1 and 8 specimens, collected pretreatment and on-treatment. This TCR came from a man in his 70s with urothelial cancer. Specimen: PBMCs, collected around atezolizumab (anti-PD-L1) treatment.

CDR3 bases: TGTGCCAGCAGTTCCCCCCAAGGGACTAGCGGGAGGGCCTACGAGCAGTACTTC. Its protein product is CASSSPQGTSGRAYEQYF. This chain connects TRBV28 to TRBJ2-7; 16 nucleotides match TRBD2. The CDR3 loop spans 18 amino acids. Germline V gene sequence: CDR1 MDHEN, CDR2 SYDVKM. The junction had 8 bases not matched to a gene; V was cut back by 4 bases and J by 2 bases.